The present T cell receptor (beta chain) was sequenced within a study of patients and donors after allogeneic stem cell transplantation. TCRdb itself ran the RT-PCR reads through MiXCR, one entry per CDR3 protein. Found here are 200,000 to 250,000 distinct CDR3 sequences, over 12% of them singletons; the top ten hold 11%. Trimming took off 7 bases at V and 5 bases at J, with 17 bases between the two ends. The CDR3 loop spans 14 amino acids. Per germline, CDR1 MNHEY and CDR2 SVGEGT. V is TRBV6-2 or TRBV6-3 and J is TRBJ2-5; either TRBD1 or TRBD2 may supply D (5 bases each). The receptor comes from a human donor who was either an allogeneic HSCT recipient or a stem cell or donor lymphocyte infusion donor (not recorded which). It is not recorded whose cells these are; they may come from a transplant donor. Sequencing was done on a sample of blood, either unsorted or a sorted T cell fraction (not recorded which). CDR3 protein: CASNILGPRETQYF. CDR3 coding DNA: TGTGCCAGCAACATCCTGGGACCCCGGGAGACCCAGTACTTC.